The T cell receptor (beta chain) described here comes from a study of cytomegalovirus exposure and HLA in healthy donors (dated by TCRdb to about 2017). About the full investigation: In an earlier analysis of around 540 of the donors, about 270 Gb of sequence data and some 100 million unique TCR beta sequences from 150 million to 200 million T cells were reported. An early release covering just under 650 HLA-typed donors comprised about 290 gigabases of sequencing data and tens of millions of unique TCR sequences. The genetic ancestry cluster associated with self-reported Caucasian donors included roughly four fifths of the roughly 400 genotyped donors. The aim of the study was to test whether cataloging public T cell receptors could identify signatures of past pathogen exposure. Using immunosequencing, the study profiled T cell repertoires from 666 subjects and related those repertoires to cytomegalovirus serostatus. Along with the approximately 670-subject first cohort, a separate validation cohort of around 120 different subjects was used. To predict cytomegalovirus infection status, the study brought together high-throughput TCR immunosequencing, statistical association of individual TCRs with disease status, and machine learning. To study patterns of TCR occurrence, a later analysis re-analyzed previously published TCR beta repertoires from around 670 donors and added high-resolution HLA genotyping. Rather than using new phenotypic data, the later analysis identified candidate immune exposures from TCR beta sequences and from how often those sequences occurred across donors. An earlier analysis of about 620 of the donors applied high-throughput TCR beta sequencing to assess whether each TCR beta V gene segment acted as functional or pseudogenic. Alongside the repertoire data, information on donor age, sex, ethnicity and CMV serostatus was compiled. A later genetic analysis used genome-wide SNP genotypes for about 65% of the 666 donors, treating that subset as a discovery cohort. Every discovery cohort repertoire had been produced on one sequencing platform. HLA typing covered class I and class II loci at four-digit resolution. The number of donors typed differed by locus, with about 620-630 for A, B, C, DRB1 and DQB1, roughly 520 for DQA1, approximately 570 for DPA1, and 472 for DPB1. Because of strong linkage in the cohort, 5 or 6 DR-DQ haplotypes were treated as single units for association and clustering. Among roughly 400 genotyped donors of the cohort, an average of about 240,000 unique TCR beta nucleotide sequences were sequenced per donor, 15% to 20% of them non-productive. On the study overall, not on this receptor specifically: Because HLA typing was missing for some donors at each locus, association tests included only the typed subset. An association between a missense DCLRE1C variant and V-gene and J-gene trimming of TCR beta chains was found in a later genetic analysis and replicated in an independent cohort. A later analysis found that HLA-associated TCR beta chains were more clonally expanded and had lower generation probabilities than equally common non-associated chains. The study gave a list of 150 to 200 TCR beta chains associated with cytomegalovirus. For the cohort, immune exposure information was limited to CMV serostatus. In a later analysis, TCR association rates were found to vary across HLA loci, with the most associated TCRs seen for DRB1 alleles and the fewest for HLA-C alleles. An earlier analysis of 450 to 750 of the donors showed that most TCR beta V segments appeared in productive rearrangements either about 90% or about 30% of the time, which broadly matched IMGT annotations. Most TCR sequences were observed very rarely across donors, whereas some public TCRs were present in many individuals. The 87-base-pair reads could not distinguish some IMGT-functional V segments, including TRBV6-2 and TRBV6-3, so those segments were excluded. According to the authors, the approach could potentially be generalized to other disease states and immunological phenotypes. Most CMV-associated TCR beta chains appeared to be HLA-restricted in a later analysis, and the HLA associations seemed to be driven largely by CMV exposure. According to a later genetic analysis, donors in an Asian-associated ancestry cluster had fewer N-insertions in productive TCRs than the approximately 700-donor mean. Presence/absence analyses assumed roughly uniform sequencing depth across donors, an assumption that may not hold. In vitro tests confirmed that a few of the cytomegalovirus-associated TCR beta chains recognize cytomegalovirus antigens. The classifier was reported to diagnose cytomegalovirus status with high specificity and sensitivity in both the original and validation cohorts. A group of highly shared sequence variants was considered likely to be a technical artifact of the sequencing pipeline. At a false discovery rate of 0.05, a later analysis linked around 17,000 TCR beta sequences to specific HLA alleles. Strong co-occurrence of HLA alleles, especially DR and DQ, made assigning TCR associations to individual alleles difficult. Several of the top co-occurrence clusters appeared to be linked to parvovirus B19, influenza, CMV and Epstein-Barr virus, according to a later analysis. In this cohort, only TCR beta chains were sequenced, and detectable features were limited by the absence of alpha or paired-chain data. Linkage disequilibrium might explain the correlated functional status among segregating V segments, but an unknown experimental factor could not be excluded. The earlier analysis of about 600 of the donors excluded seventeen rarely observed V segments, including chromosome 9 orphons, because counts were too low. A further reported finding was that TCR beta sequences accurately predicted the HLA-A and HLA-B alleles for most subjects in the first cohort.

To prepare the library, the immunoSEQ multiplex PCR assay was applied. The multiplex PCR relied on a mix of 60 forward primers for TCR Vbeta segments and 13 reverse primers for TCR Jbeta segments. The CDR3 region of rearranged TCR beta genes was amplified from genomic DNA by a multiplex PCR assay. The Illumina HiSeq System was used to sequence the amplified TCR beta libraries as 87-base-pair reads. The published analysis was carried out like this. A later analysis tallied around 82 million unique TCR beta chains across the 666 repertoires, and approximately 9.9 million of those chains were shared by two or more donors. A nearest-neighbor algorithm error-corrected the raw reads and collapsed the reads into unique sequences, merging closely related sequences to remove PCR and sequencing errors. Alignment of CDR3 sequences to IMGT reference sequences was used to assign V, D and J gene segments. For a sequence to be retained, a match of at least six nucleotides to both a V gene segment and a J gene segment was required. Rearrangements were classified as productive when the CDR3 lacked stop codons and remained in frame with V and J, and all other rearrangements were classified as non-productive. CDR3 was defined by IMGT convention, running from the second conserved V-encoded cysteine to the conserved J-encoded phenylalanine. Sequences without an unambiguous match to a single V gene segment were excluded from the earlier analysis of about 600 of the donors. In an earlier analysis of 450 to 750 of the donors, a V segment was called functional when productive rearrangements were above 56.7%, and segregating when the standard deviation between donors exceeded 5%. A statistical classification framework was developed to diagnose cytomegalovirus status using the catalog of TCR beta chain sequences. A later analysis assigned V and J genes by comparing TCR nucleotide sequences with IMGT/GENE-DB human TR gene sequences. Using the TCRdist pipeline, a later analysis assigned CDR3 sequences along with most-parsimonious VDJ recombination scenarios. In a later analysis, every TCR beta chain was defined by the combination of its CDR3 amino acid sequence and its V-gene family, and reads without a unique V-gene family were dropped. A later analysis removed 592 highly shared, low-generation-probability nucleotide sequences to deal with suspected cross-contamination and a sequencing artifact. In a later analysis, a clonal expansion index for each public chain was calculated from normalized within-repertoire ranks of inferred template counts. In a later analysis, generation probabilities were computed using a VDJ recombination model fitted to out-of-frame rearrangements, and the results were checked against IGoR. In a later analysis, hypergeometric tests were used to score TCR-TCR, TCR-HLA and TCR-CMV co-occurrence, with a repertoire-size bias correction applied to TCR pairs. A later analysis estimated false discovery rates by permuting HLA or CMV assignments 20 times. In a later analysis, co-occurring TCRs were grouped using DBSCAN, and TCRdist sequence similarity was added for clustering within HLA-allele-positive subsets. For co-occurrence clustering, repertoires with fewer than 30,000 or more than 120,000 public chains were excluded, along with roughly 5 repertoires with anomalous nucleotide sharing. In its TCRdb copy, this immuneACCESS table keeps in-frame sequences only and misses some clones. Where compared with another copy, unresolved V genes explain less than half of these, and the others have no known cause. That table supplies the V and J calls and clone size; D and trimming were determined from the DNA. In this sample the table shows about 97,000 clones, around 82% of which occur a single time. The ten largest clones add up to more than 4.5% of the sample.

V loses 4 bases of germline sequence and J loses 5 bases, and the interval between the two ends is 27 bases. Its CDR3 holds 18 amino acids, cysteine through phenylalanine. Just the 54-base CDR3 DNA is kept, in frame starting at base 1. Taken from the germline V gene (reference sequence), the CDR1 and CDR2 loops are SEHNR and FQNEAQ. In regard to this clone: No cognate antigen has been identified for it. One base away there is no much larger clone; base qualities are not given.

In total, 600 or so healthy bone marrow donors made up the cohort. All cohort members were sampled while nominally healthy, although unrecorded immune exposures were likely present. The donor tested CMV seropositive and was one of the 289 seropositive cohort members. Each donor provided a peripheral blood sample, and peripheral blood mononuclear cells were used for TCR beta sequencing. The Qiagen DNeasy Blood Extraction Kit was used to extract genomic DNA from the blood cell samples. The chain couples TRBV7-9 to TRBJ2-7; the D segment could be TRBD1, given 6 matching bases. The TCR sequence derives from a man aged 40-50 years in good health and CMV-seropositive. Sequenced: PBMCs. The CDR3 here reads CASSSSGQKKGASHEQYF. The nucleotide sequence is given as TGTGCCAGCAGCTCGTCGGGACAAAAGAAAGGTGCTTCTCACGAGCAGTACTTC.